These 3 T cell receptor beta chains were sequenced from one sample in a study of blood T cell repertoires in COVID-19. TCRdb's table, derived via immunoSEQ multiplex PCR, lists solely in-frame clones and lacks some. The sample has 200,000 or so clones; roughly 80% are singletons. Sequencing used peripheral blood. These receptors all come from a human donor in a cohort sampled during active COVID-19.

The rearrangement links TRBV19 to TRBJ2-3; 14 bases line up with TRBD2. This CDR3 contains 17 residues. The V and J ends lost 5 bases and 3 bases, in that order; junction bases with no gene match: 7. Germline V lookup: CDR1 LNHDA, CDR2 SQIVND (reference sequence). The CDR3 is CASSPGTSGSRTDTQYF. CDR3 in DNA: TGTGCCAGTAGTCCGGGGACTAGCGGGAGTAGGACAGATACGCAGTATTTT.

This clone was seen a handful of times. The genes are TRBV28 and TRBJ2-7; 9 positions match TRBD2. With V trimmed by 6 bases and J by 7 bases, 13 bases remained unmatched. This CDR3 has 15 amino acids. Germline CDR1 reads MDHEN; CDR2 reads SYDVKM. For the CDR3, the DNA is TGTGCCAGCAGCCCTCTGATAGCGGGAGCCGTGGAGCAGTACTTC. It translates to CASSPLIAGAVEQYF. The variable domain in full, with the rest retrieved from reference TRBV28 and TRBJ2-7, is DVKVTQSSRYLVKRTGEKVFLECVQDMDHENMFWYRQDPGLGLRLIYFSYDVKMKEKGDIPEGYSVSREKKERFSLILESASTNQTSMYLCASSPLIAGAVEQYFGPGTRLTVT.

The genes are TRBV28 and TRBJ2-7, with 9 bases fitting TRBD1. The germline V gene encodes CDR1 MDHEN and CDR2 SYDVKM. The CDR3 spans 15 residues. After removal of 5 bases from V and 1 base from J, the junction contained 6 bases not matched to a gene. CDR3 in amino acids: CASSTTGGRSYEQYF. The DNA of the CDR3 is TGTGCCAGCAGTACAACAGGGGGCAGATCCTACGAGCAGTACTTC.